The 21 T cell receptor beta chains reported below all come from one sample, sequenced in a study of cytomegalovirus exposure and HLA in healthy donors. Vbeta (60) and Jbeta (13) primers were used in the PCR. Using immunoSEQ multiplex PCR, the repertoire was profiled, and TCRdb retains in-frame clones only, with some absent. The sample has some 200,000 clones; 62% are singletons. Sequencing was performed on PBMCs. The source is a man aged 40-50 years in good health and CMV-seronegative.

The chain recombines TRBV6-6 with TRBJ1-2, with D hard to call. The CDR3 contains 11 residues. V gave up 3 bases and J gave up 7 bases, with 6 bases separating them. Germline-derived CDR1 and CDR2 are MNHNY and SVGAGI (reference sequence). The CDR3 loop reads CASSYDIGYTF. Written as DNA, the CDR3 is TGTGCCAGCAGTTATGACATTGGCTACACCTTC.

The chain is built from TRBV7-2 and TRBJ2-7; 10 bases line up with TRBD2. J was trimmed by 1 base and V by 5 bases; bases with no gene match: 5. The germline V gene encodes CDR1 SGHTA and CDR2 FQGNSA. CDR3 length: 15 amino acids. The CDR3 region is CASSHRTSGSYEQYF. CDR3 nucleotides: TGTGCCAGCAGCCACAGGACTAGCGGATCCTACGAGCAGTACTTC. Filled out from reference TRBV7-2 and TRBJ2-7, the complete variable domain reads GAGVSQSPSNKVTEKGKDVELRCDPISGHTALYWYRQSLGQGLEFLIYFQGNSAPDKSGLPSDRFSAERTGGSVSTLTIQRTQQEDSAVYLCASSHRTSGSYEQYFGPGTRLTVT.

The table lists this clone with a few counts. The chain recombines TRBV27 with TRBJ1-5; TRBD1 aligns across 10 bases. Losses at the gene ends were 2 bases for V and 5 bases for J; bases not matched to a gene: 0. Germline CDR1 and CDR2: MNHEY and SMNVEV (reference sequence). CDR3 length: 14 amino acids. As DNA, the CDR3 is TGTGCCAGCAGTTTAGGGACAGGGGATCAGCCCCAGCATTTT. It yields the protein CASSLGTGDQPQHF.

The CDR3 region is CASSSGTPGWETQYF. The CDR3 DNA reads TGTGCCAGCAGTTCCGGGACACCGGGGTGGGAGACCCAGTACTTC. This chain links TRBV7-9 with TRBJ2-5, with D tentatively TRBD1 (6 bases). The CDR3 extends over 15 amino acids. Between the trimmed V and J ends, which lost 6 bases and 5 bases, there was a span of 19 bases. Germline V gene sequence: CDR1 SEHNR, CDR2 FQNEAQ (reference sequence).

In this sample, this clone turned up once. The chain joins TRBV10-3 to TRBJ2-5, with no clear D. CDR3 length: 13 amino acids. Germline V lookup: CDR1 ENHRY, CDR2 SYGVKD. Trimming shortened V by 3 bases and J by 2 bases, and 7 bases separated the two germline ends. CDR3 in amino acids: CAISDGQQETQYF. CDR3 nucleotides: TGTGCCATCAGTGATGGGCAACAAGAGACCCAGTACTTC.

This clone showed up just a few times. This sequence joins TRBV7-2 and TRBJ2-4; the match to TRBD2 covers 13 bases. CDR3 size: 16 residues. Trimming at V came to 5 bases and at J to 8 bases, leaving 9 bases not matched to a gene. Germline V gene sequence: CDR1 SGHTA, CDR2 FQGNSA. CDR3 DNA sequence: TGTGCCAGCAGCGCCCGACTAGCGGGGGGTTTTCACATTCAGTACTTC. This gives the protein CASSARLAGGFHIQYF. Variable domain in full (rest from reference TRBV7-2 and TRBJ2-4): GAGVSQSPSNKVTEKGKDVELRCDPISGHTALYWYRQSLGQGLEFLIYFQGNSAPDKSGLPSDRFSAERTGGSVSTLTIQRTQQEDSAVYLCASSARLAGGFHIQYFGAGTRLSVL.

The chain combines TRBV10-3 with TRBJ2-7, with TRBD1 matching 9 bases. Per germline, CDR1 ENHRY and CDR2 SYGVKD. The junction had 6 bases not matched to a gene; V was cut back by 6 bases and J by 0 bases. The CDR3 runs 15 residues. CDR3 sequence reads: CAIRAGTGPSYEQYF. The CDR3 DNA follows: TGTGCCATCAGGGCCGGGACAGGGCCCTCCTACGAGCAGTACTTC.

The chain links TRBV6-4 to TRBJ1-1, with a tentative D call TRBD1 (6 bases). Trimming removed 5 bases at V and 3 bases at J, with 10 bases between. CDR3 length: 13 amino acids. Germline CDR1 reads MRHNA; CDR2 reads SNTAGT. CDR3 sequence reads: CASSPTGYTEAFF. The CDR3 bases are TGTGCCAGCAGTCCTACAGGGTACACTGAAGCTTTCTTT.

In this sample, this clone turned up a few times. The CDR3 spells CASSDTVYEQYF. The CDR3 DNA follows: TGTGCCAGCAGTGATACGGTCTACGAGCAGTACTTC. V usage is TRBV6-1 and J usage is TRBJ2-5, with D hard to call. The end of the DNA is better explained by TRBJ2-7, so the J call may be wrong. The CDR3 runs to 12 residues. Germline lookup yields CDR1 MNHNS and CDR2 SASEGT.

The chain recombines TRBV18 with TRBJ1-6; weak D call: TRBD1 (5 bases). CDR3 length: 16 residues. The germline V and J ends were trimmed by 1 base and 10 bases, with 17 bases remaining between them. The germline gives CDR1 KGHSH, CDR2 LQKENI. DNA for the CDR3: TGTGCCAGCTCACCACGTCCACCAGGGATCGGATCACCCCTCCACTTT. This sequence encodes CASSPRPPGIGSPLHF.

The rearrangement links TRBV7-3 to TRBJ2-7, with TRBD2 as a possible D gene (5 bases). CDR1 SGHTA and CDR2 FQGTGA come from the germline V gene. This CDR3 region has 13 residues. Trimming took off 0 bases at V and 7 bases at J, with 10 bases between the two ends. The CDR3 is CASSLTGPGEQYF. The CDR3 coding sequence is TGTGCCAGCAGCTTAACAGGGCCGGGAGAGCAGTACTTC.

The chain links TRBV18 to TRBJ2-1; 12 nucleotides agree with TRBD1. CDR1 is KGHSH and CDR2 is LQKENI in the germline V gene. CDR3 size: 15 residues. V lost 3 bases, J lost 9 bases, and 6 bases stayed unmatched. The DNA of the CDR3 is TGTGCCAGCTCACCCGGGGACAGGGGGCTAGGTGAGCAGTTCTTC. Amino acid sequence: CASSPGDRGLGEQFF.

The CDR3 DNA sequence: TGTGCCAGCACCCCTGCGGTGGTTCATGAGCAGTTCTTC. As protein: CASTPAVVHEQFF. The gene calls are TRBV7-2 and TRBJ2-1; D ambiguous. Germline CDR1 SGHTA, CDR2 FQGNSA. The CDR3 is 13 amino acids. V lost 7 bases to trimming and J lost 8 bases, with 15 bases between them.

The chain links TRBV10-1 to TRBJ2-7; D not certain. The CDR3 runs to 12 residues. Per germline, CDR1 WNHNN and CDR2 SYGVQD (reference sequence). Trimming pared 7 bases from V and 2 bases from J, leaving 9 bases between. The CDR3 region has the DNA TGCGCCAGCACCGTCCTAACCTACGAGCAGTACTTC. Residues: CASTVLTYEQYF.

J is TRBJ2-7 and V is TRBV29-1; weak D call: TRBD2 (6 bases). Germline V gives CDR1 SQVTM, CDR2 ANQGSEA. Trimming stripped 6 bases from V and 6 bases from J, with 33 bases between. The CDR3 loop spans 18 amino acids. This CDR3 is CSVAGVGGKGGNQLEQYF. The DNA of the CDR3 is TGCAGCGTCGCCGGGGTTGGGGGGAAAGGCGGGAACCAGCTCGAGCAGTACTTC.

In this sample, this clone turned up a few times. A read error may produce the germline difference seen at one junction end. The gene calls are TRBV2 and TRBJ2-5, with TRBD2 matching over 9 bases. Germline values: CDR1 SNHLY, CDR2 FYNNEI. The CDR3 contains 15 residues. DNA for the CDR3: TGTACCAGCAGCGCTGCGCGGGGGGGCTCAGAGACCCAGTACTTC. Residues: CTSSAARGGSETQYF.

V gene TRBV5-1 combines with J gene TRBJ2-5; 9 positions match TRBD1. The better agreement between TRBJ2-7 and the DNA end casts doubt on the J call. Looked up from germline, CDR1 is SGHRS and CDR2 is YFSETQ. The CDR3 totals 14 residues. The CDR3 is CASSTEGQGDEQYF. CDR3 nucleotide sequence: TGCGCCAGCAGCACCGAGGGACAGGGCGACGAGCAGTACTTC.

In DNA, the CDR3 is TGTGCCAGCAGTTTGACAGGGACCATCTCACCCCTCCACTTT. It translates to CASSLTGTISPLHF. This chain uses TRBV6-5 with TRBJ1-6, with 7 bases that match TRBD1. Germline values: CDR1 MNHEY, CDR2 SVGAGI. CDR3 length equals 14 residues. J was trimmed by 10 bases and V by 4 bases; bases with no gene match: 7.

The V and J genes are TRBV30 and TRBJ2-3, with TRBD2 matching 11 bases. The length of the CDR3 is 14 residues. Germline V gives CDR1 GTSNPN, CDR2 SVGIG (reference sequence). V lost 7 bases to trimming and J lost 2 bases; unmatched junction nucleotides: 5. The CDR3 loop reads CASGLAAITDTQYF. In DNA form, the CDR3 reads TGTGCCTCGGGACTAGCGGCAATCACAGATACGCAGTATTTT.

Written as DNA, the CDR3 is TGTGCCAGCAGTACCAGTAAGCCCCCTAGTCCCTATGAGCAGTTCTTC. This codes for CASSTSKPPSPYEQFF. The V call is TRBV6-6, the J call TRBJ2-1; D remains ambiguous. V lost 5 bases and J 8 bases, leaving 22 bases between the germline ends. In germline, CDR1 is MNHNY, CDR2 SVGAGI (reference sequence). The CDR3 length is 16 residues.

This clone was counted a few times. The CDR3 nucleotides read TGTGCCAGCACCGGACAGTCTGGCGAGCAGTACTTC. Protein product: CASTGQSGEQYF. V and J are TRBV2 and TRBJ2-7; D possibly corresponds to TRBD1 (6 bases). This CDR3 has 12 amino acids. Trimming took 7 bases from V and 6 from J, leaving 13 bases between them. Germline values: CDR1 SNHLY, CDR2 FYNNEI.